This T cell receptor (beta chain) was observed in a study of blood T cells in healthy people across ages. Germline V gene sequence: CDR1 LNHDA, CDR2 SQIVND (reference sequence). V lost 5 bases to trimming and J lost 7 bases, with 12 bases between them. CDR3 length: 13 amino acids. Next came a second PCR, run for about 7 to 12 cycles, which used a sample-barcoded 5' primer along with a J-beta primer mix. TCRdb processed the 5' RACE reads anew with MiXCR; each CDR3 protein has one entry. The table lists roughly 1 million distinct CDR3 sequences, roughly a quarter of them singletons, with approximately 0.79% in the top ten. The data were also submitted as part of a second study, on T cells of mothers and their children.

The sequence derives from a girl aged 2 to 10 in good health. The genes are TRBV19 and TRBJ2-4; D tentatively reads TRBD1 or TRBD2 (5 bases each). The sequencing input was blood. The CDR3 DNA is TGTGCCAGTAGTGAATCCAGGGAGAACATTCAGTACTTC. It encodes CASSESRENIQYF.